This paragraph covers one T cell receptor (beta chain) sequence. Each and every patient relapsed after autologous stem cell transplantation, and patients got differing brentuximab vedotin exposure. This sample is drawn from a study of PD-1 blockade in classical Hodgkin lymphoma. Whole-study context: A 3 mg/kg intravenous dose of nivolumab was received by patients every 2 weeks.

J lost 7 bases, V lost 3 bases, and 10 bases had no gene match. Per germline, CDR1 SGHNT and CDR2 YYREEE (reference sequence). CDR3 length: 17 amino acids. TCRdb keeps only in-frame clones here, not all; method: immunoSEQ multiplex PCR. Of fewer than 70,000 clones listed, about 88% are singletons. The V call is TRBV5-4, the J call TRBJ2-7, with TRBD2 matching over 16 bases. This receptor was taken from a human donor with classical Hodgkin lymphoma. Here the sequenced sample was peripheral blood mononuclear cells (PBMCs), taken before the second cycle of nivolumab. The CDR3 reads CASSSGTSGGGSLEQYF. The DNA for the CDR3 is TGTGCCAGCAGCTCCGGGACTAGCGGGGGGGGGTCCTTGGAGCAGTACTTC.